This T cell receptor beta chain comes out of a study of shared clonotypes between healthy human individuals. The authors' processing: Filtering differed for immunoSEQ, which gave only junction sequences without quality scores. Here immunoSEQ multiplex PCR was the method, and the copy in TCRdb shows in-frame clones only, minus some. V, J and clone size are taken as reported in that table, and D and trimming were inferred from the DNA itself. The sample carries some 320,000 clones, about nine tenths recorded once. V lost 4 bases to trimming and J lost 3 bases, with 15 bases between them. The CDR3 covers 16 residues. Germline CDR1 SNHLY, CDR2 FYNNEI. Each donor was a Caucasian adult residing in Nashville, Tennessee.

The rearrangement uses TRBV2 and TRBJ2-2; D remains ambiguous. The source material was memory CD8+ T cells sorted from blood. Noted subset: CD45RO+ cells pooled with CCR7-negative TemRA cells. The clonotype comes from a man aged 18 to 29 in good health. This CDR3 is CASSGVESVYTGELFF. The DNA of the CDR3 is TGTGCCAGCAGTGGGGTTGAATCAGTTTACACCGGGGAGCTGTTTTTT.